These 32 T cell receptor beta chains share one sample of origin, sequenced in a study of T cell responses to AZD1222 COVID-19 vaccine. Using immunoSEQ multiplex PCR, the repertoire was profiled, and TCRdb retains in-frame clones only, with some absent. Here the sample spans 50,000 to 70,000 clones, 75% to 90% being singletons. Sequenced material: peripheral blood, taken on day 0 of MenACWY control vaccination. The receptors here all came from an adult in good health.

In the case of this clone: Mismatch with germline at one junction end may stem from a read error. The chain has TRBV28 and TRBJ2-5; D is perhaps TRBD1 or TRBD2 (5 bases each). Germline-derived CDR1 and CDR2 are MDHEN and SYDVKM. The CDR3 totals 14 residues. The CDR3 here is CASSLWGFPETQYF. CDR3 nucleotide sequence: TGTGCCAGCAGTCTATGGGGGTTCCCAGAGACCCAGTACTTC.

The chain couples TRBV6-5 to TRBJ2-2; no clear D gene. There are 12 residues in the CDR3. The germline V and J ends were trimmed by 7 bases and 4 bases, with 7 bases remaining between them. Germline V gives CDR1 MNHEY, CDR2 SVGAGI. DNA for the CDR3: TGTGCCAGCATCCCACCCACCGGGGAGCTGTTTTTT. Its translation is CASIPPTGELFF.

The V and J genes are TRBV4-3 and TRBJ1-3; the D is unclear. CDR3 length: 16 residues. The V gene lost 0 bases and the J gene lost 0 bases, with 9 bases spanning the gap. The germline V gene encodes CDR1 LGHNA and CDR2 YSLEER. The CDR3 nucleotides are TGCGCCAGCAGCCAAGACAGGCAGAGCTCTGGAAACACCATATATTTT. Translated: CASSQDRQSSGNTIYF.

J is TRBJ2-7 and V is TRBV7-2; D remains unclear. Germline CDR1 SGHTA, CDR2 FQGNSA. Trimming removed 5 bases from V and 6 bases from J, with 11 bases in between. The CDR3 consists of 12 residues. CDR3: CASSLRRSEQYF. The CDR3 DNA reads as TGTGCCAGCAGCCTGAGACGTTCCGAGCAGTACTTC.

V is TRBV7-2 and J is TRBJ2-3; the match to TRBD2 covers 7 bases. The V gene end was trimmed by 0 bases and the J gene end by 5 bases; junction bases not matched to a gene: 5. Per the germline V gene, CDR1 is SGHTA and CDR2 is FQGNSA. This CDR3 comprises 15 residues. The CDR3 DNA sequence: TGTGCCAGCAGCTTAGCGGGAGGGCCAATAGATACGCAGTATTTT. It codes for CASSLAGGPIDTQYF.

CDR3 amino acids: CASSFFIDRENEKLFF. The CDR3 DNA reads as TGTGCCAGCAGTTTTTTCATCGACAGGGAAAATGAAAAACTGTTTTTT. J is TRBJ1-4 and V is TRBV28; TRBD1 aligns across 7 bases. The CDR3 has 16 residues. Germline V gene lookup returns CDR1 MDHEN and CDR2 SYDVKM. Trimming at V came to 3 bases and at J to 5 bases, leaving 9 bases not matched to a gene. Together with reference TRBV28 and TRBJ1-4, the CDR3 gives the full variable domain: DVKVTQSSRYLVKRTGEKVFLECVQDMDHENMFWYRQDPGLGLRLIYFSYDVKMKEKGDIPEGYSVSREKKERFSLILESASTNQTSMYLCASSFFIDRENEKLFFGSGTQLSVL.

The chain recombines TRBV5-4 with TRBJ2-5; 9 nucleotides match TRBD1. Trimming removed 3 bases from V and 2 bases from J; junction bases left unmatched: 2. Germline values: CDR1 SGHNT, CDR2 YYREEE (reference sequence). This CDR3 is 14 amino acids long. The CDR3 DNA follows: TGTGCCAGCAGCTGGGACAGGGATCAAGAGACCCAGTACTTC. Protein: CASSWDRDQETQYF.

This sequence joins TRBV28 and TRBJ2-7; D tentatively fits TRBD1 or TRBD2 (5 bases each). The V gene's germline CDR1 is MDHEN and CDR2 SYDVKM. The CDR3 sequence is 15 residues long. With 7 bases removed from V and 4 bases from J, the gap between germline ends came to 20 bases. The CDR3 nucleotides read TGTGCCAGCAATGGTGGCCGGGGCGCGGTATACGAGCAGTACTTC. This gives the protein CASNGGRGAVYEQYF.

Only a few counts were recorded for this clone. This chain links TRBV30 with TRBJ1-2, with a possible D match to TRBD1 (6 bases). V was pared by 1 base and J by 4 bases, with 13 bases between. This CDR3 spans 14 amino acids. CDR1 is GTSNPN and CDR2 is SVGIG in the germline V gene (reference sequence). CDR3 amino acids: CAWSANRVGYGYTF. For the CDR3, the DNA is TGTGCCTGGAGTGCCAACAGGGTTGGCTATGGCTACACCTTC.

The chain has TRBV28 and TRBJ2-2, with D unclear. The V and J ends lost 5 bases and 1 base respectively, with 2 bases between them. This CDR3 spans 12 amino acids. In germline, CDR1 is MDHEN, CDR2 SYDVKM. The CDR3 bases are TGTGCCAGCAGTAGGAACACCGGGGAGCTGTTTTTT. The encoded protein is CASSRNTGELFF.

This clone was picked up a small number of times. The chain combines TRBV2 with TRBJ1-6; 8 bases are a match to TRBD1. Germline loops: CDR1 SNHLY, CDR2 FYNNEI. V lost 3 bases to trimming and J lost 9 bases; unmatched junction nucleotides: 10. The CDR3 contains 16 residues. The DNA for the CDR3 is TGTGCCAGCAGTGACGGGCTGGGACAGGTCTCTTCACCCCTCCACTTT. It translates to CASSDGLGQVSSPLHF.

The rearrangement uses TRBV20-1 and TRBJ1-2, with D unresolved. Trimming stripped 3 bases from V and 8 bases from J, with 10 bases between. Germline CDR1 reads DFQATT; CDR2 reads SNEGSKA (reference sequence). This CDR3 comprises 11 residues. The CDR3 sequence: CSASLHLGYTF. CDR3 sequence (DNA): TGCAGTGCTAGCCTACATTTAGGCTACACCTTC.

The chain links TRBV7-2 to TRBJ2-5; tentative D call: TRBD1 (5 bases). The V gene's germline CDR1 is SGHTA and CDR2 FQGNSA. Trimming stripped 0 bases from V and 5 bases from J, with 10 bases between. The CDR3 totals 14 residues. Written as DNA, the CDR3 is TGTGCCAGCAGCTTAGCTGCAGGGCCCGAGACCCAGTACTTC. Translation: CASSLAAGPETQYF.

The CDR3 here is CASSQHVGTGANVLTF. CDR3 nucleotides: TGTGCCAGCAGCCAACACGTCGGGACTGGGGCCAACGTCCTGACTTTC. J is TRBJ2-6 and V is TRBV14, with D possibly being TRBD2 (5 bases). V was pared by 2 bases and J by 2 bases, with 10 bases between. This CDR3 is 16 amino acids long. Germline V lookup: CDR1 SGHDN, CDR2 FVKESK.

In this sample, this clone turned up a few times. Other DNA sequences in this sample translate to the same CDR3. The chain couples TRBV7-9 to TRBJ1-1, with 8 bases matching TRBD1. Trimming took 4 bases from V and 2 from J; bases not matched to a gene: 0. CDR3 length equals 13 residues. Germline V gene data show CDR1 as SEHNR and CDR2 as FQNEAQ (reference sequence). CDR3 in amino acids: CASSSGGNTEAFF. CDR3 bases: TGTGCCAGCAGCTCAGGGGGCAACACTGAAGCTTTCTTT.

CDR3 sequence reads: CASSSGTYEQYF. The CDR3 DNA sequence: TGTGCCAGTTCTAGCGGGACCTACGAGCAGTACTTC. The rearrangement joins TRBV28 to TRBJ2-7, with TRBD2 matching 9 bases. Per the germline V gene, CDR1 is MDHEN and CDR2 is SYDVKM. CDR3 length: 12 residues. The V segment lost 9 bases and the J segment 2 bases; nucleotides outside the gene matches: 2.

The rearrangement links TRBV6-5 to TRBJ1-2, with 7 bases matching TRBD1. Trimming at V came to 5 bases and at J to 7 bases, leaving 4 bases not matched to a gene. CDR1 is MNHEY and CDR2 is SVGAGI in the germline V gene. CDR3 length: 12 residues. Written as DNA, the CDR3 is TGTGCCAGCAGTCGAGACAGGGCTGGCTACACCTTC. It specifies CASSRDRAGYTF.

The gene calls are TRBV6-5 and TRBJ2-7; D assignment may be TRBD1 or TRBD2 (5 bases each). V gave up 11 bases and J gave up 4 bases, with 18 bases separating them. CDR1 is MNHEY and CDR2 is SVGAGI in the germline V gene. The CDR3 extends over 13 amino acids. The CDR3 DNA is TGTGCCGTCCTACGGGACGAGCCTTACGAGCAGTACTTC. This codes for CAVLRDEPYEQYF.

The chain recombines TRBV28 with TRBJ1-5; the D gene is possibly TRBD1 (5 bases). This CDR3 has 16 amino acids. Germline-derived CDR1 and CDR2 are MDHEN and SYDVKM. V lost 1 base and J lost 4, with 14 bases in between. Here the CDR3 DNA reads TGTGCCAGCAGTTTATACGGCCAGGGCGGGAATCAGCCCCAGCATTTT. Translation gives CASSLYGQGGNQPQHF.

CDR3 residues: CASRTRTGFEKLFF. CDR3 DNA sequence: TGTGCCAGCAGAACAAGGACAGGGTTTGAAAAACTGTTTTTT. The V gene is TRBV2, the J gene TRBJ1-4; TRBD1 matches at 8 bases. The J segment lost 7 bases and the V segment lost 6 bases, leaving 7 bases of the junction unmatched. Looked up from germline, CDR1 is SNHLY and CDR2 is FYNNEI. The CDR3 contains 14 residues.

The genes are TRBV18 and TRBJ1-3; possible D gene TRBD1, 5 bases. This CDR3 comprises 17 residues. The germline V and J ends were trimmed by 3 bases and 0 bases, with 15 bases remaining between them. Germline values: CDR1 KGHSH, CDR2 LQKENI. The CDR3 nucleotides are TGTGCCAGCTCACCCGGGACTCCGGAGGGCTCTGGAAACACCATATATTTT. This encodes CASSPGTPEGSGNTIYF. Full variable domain (missing parts from reference TRBV18 and TRBJ1-3): NAGVMQNPRHLVRRRGQEARLRCSPMKGHSHVYWYRQLPEEGLKFMVYLQKENIIDESGMPKERFSAEFPKEGPSILRIQQVVRGDSAAYFCASSPGTPEGSGNTIYFGEGSWLTVV.

The chain combines TRBV7-3 with TRBJ1-6; D remains ambiguous. Deletions cut 0 bases from V and 7 bases from J, with 7 bases between. Germline-derived CDR1 and CDR2 are SGHTA and FQGTGA. This CDR3 region has 14 residues. The DNA for the CDR3 is TGTGCCAGCAGCTTAACGGGAACCAATTCACCCCTCCACTTT. This codes for CASSLTGTNSPLHF. The entire variable domain, with the rest obtained from reference TRBV7-3 and TRBJ1-6, is as follows: GAGVSQTPSNKVTEKGKYVELRCDPISGHTALYWYRQSLGQGPEFLIYFQGTGAADDSGLPNDRFFAVRPEGSVSTLKIQRTERGDSAVYLCASSLTGTNSPLHFGNGTRLTVT.

The V and J genes are TRBV30 and TRBJ2-3; 8 bases align to TRBD1. After removal of 1 base from V and 3 bases from J, the junction contained 3 bases not matched to a gene. Germline CDR1 is GTSNPN and CDR2 is SVGIG (reference sequence). The CDR3 contains 14 residues. CDR3 DNA: TGTGCCTGGAGTGAACAGGGGGGAACAGATACGCAGTATTTT. This sequence encodes CAWSEQGGTDTQYF.

The V call is TRBV5-1, the J call TRBJ1-4; 8 positions agree with TRBD1. This CDR3 has 14 amino acids. Germline CDR1 and CDR2: SGHRS and YFSETQ. V was clipped by 4 bases and J by 8 bases; unmatched bases: 7. The CDR3, as DNA: TGCGCCAGCAGCACGGACAGGGTCAACGAAAAACTGTTTTTT. Its protein product is CASSTDRVNEKLFF.

This clone was seen only once. V gene TRBV11-2 combines with J gene TRBJ2-7; TRBD2 is a possible D gene (5 bases). Between the trimmed V and J ends, which lost 3 bases and 1 base, there was a span of 10 bases. The CDR3 covers 14 residues. Germline values: CDR1 SGHAT, CDR2 FQNNGV. This CDR3 reads CASSLETTSYEQYF. In nucleotides, the CDR3 is TGTGCCAGCAGCTTGGAGACTACTTCCTACGAGCAGTACTTC.

On this clone: The sample holds other DNA sequences that translate to the same CDR3. The V call is TRBV29-1, the J call TRBJ2-5, with 7 positions matching TRBD1. Germline lookup yields CDR1 SQVTM and CDR2 ANQGSEA. Trimming at V came to 7 bases and at J to 5 bases, leaving 7 bases not matched to a gene. This CDR3 spans 12 amino acids. The CDR3, as DNA: TGCAGCGGGTACAGGGGACGGGAGACCCAGTACTTC. Amino acid sequence: CSGYRGRETQYF.

Only one count was recorded for this clone. This chain connects TRBV29-1 to TRBJ1-2, with D unclear. Germline-derived CDR1 and CDR2 are SQVTM and ANQGSEA. The CDR3 extends over 12 amino acids. V lost 0 bases and J 9 bases, leaving 11 bases between the germline ends. The CDR3, as DNA: TGCAGCGTTGAAGATCCTGGGGATCGCTACACCTTC. Protein sequence: CSVEDPGDRYTF.

V gene TRBV5-1 combines with J gene TRBJ2-1; D might be TRBD2 (6 bases). From germline, CDR1 is SGHRS and CDR2 YFSETQ. The length of the CDR3 is 20 residues. Deletions cut 1 base from V and 7 bases from J, with 30 bases between. Here the CDR3 DNA reads TGCGCCAGCAGCTTGTTTCGTAGTGTGTATTCTAGCGAAAAGGGTAATGAGCAGTTCTTC. This gives the protein CASSLFRSVYSSEKGNEQFF.

The chain carries TRBV30 and TRBJ1-6, with D hard to call. CDR1 GTSNPN and CDR2 SVGIG come from the germline V gene (reference sequence). The CDR3 covers 13 residues. Trimming removed 4 bases at V and 8 bases at J, with 12 bases between. The CDR3 bases are TGTGCCTGGATGAAAGGGAGTGATTCACCCCTCCACTTT. Translating gives CAWMKGSDSPLHF.

This chain connects TRBV24-1 to TRBJ2-3; TRBD2 matches 12 bases. The CDR3 totals 16 residues. CDR1 is KGHDR, CDR2 SFDVKD, per germline. Trimming cost V 2 bases and J 5 bases; bases outside gene matches: 4. In DNA, the CDR3 is TGTGCCACCAGTGATTCCCTAGCGGGAGGGAGAGATACGCAGTATTTT. It translates to CATSDSLAGGRDTQYF.

The sample holds one count of this clone. This chain joins TRBV11-3 and TRBJ2-2; possibly TRBD1 for D (6 bases). Germline CDR1 and CDR2: SGHNT and YENEEA. The CDR3 sequence is 17 residues long. V was trimmed by 0 bases and J by 4 bases, leaving 15 bases between them. The CDR3 DNA follows: TGTGCCAGCAGCTTAGAGAGGGGACACAGGCCCACCGGGGAGCTGTTTTTT. It translates to CASSLERGHRPTGELFF.

CDR3 in amino acids: CASSLLGQGRLAGAGELFF. The CDR3 DNA is TGTGCCAGCAGTTTATTGGGACAGGGGAGACTAGCGGGAGCCGGGGAGCTGTTTTTT. The V call is TRBV27, the J call TRBJ2-2, with 12 bases matching TRBD2. The CDR3 spans 19 residues. Germline V gives CDR1 MNHEY, CDR2 SMNVEV (reference sequence). V dropped 1 base and J dropped 6; count of bases not matched to a gene: 12.